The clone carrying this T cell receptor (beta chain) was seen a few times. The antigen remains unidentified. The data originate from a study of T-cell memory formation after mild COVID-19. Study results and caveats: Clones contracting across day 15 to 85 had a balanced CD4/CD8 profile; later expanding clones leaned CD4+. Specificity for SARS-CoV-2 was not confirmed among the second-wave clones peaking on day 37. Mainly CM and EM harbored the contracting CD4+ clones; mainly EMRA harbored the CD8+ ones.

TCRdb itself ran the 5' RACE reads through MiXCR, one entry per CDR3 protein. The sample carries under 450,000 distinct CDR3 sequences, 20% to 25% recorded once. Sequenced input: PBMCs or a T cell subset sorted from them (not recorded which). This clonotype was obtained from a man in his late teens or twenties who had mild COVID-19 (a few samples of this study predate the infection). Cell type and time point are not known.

The CDR3 loop is CASSFYVDNEQFF. The CDR3 nucleotides are TGTGCCAGCAGTTTTTATGTGGACAATGAGCAGTTCTTC. This chain connects TRBV28 to TRBJ2-1; D gene unclear. This CDR3 comprises 13 residues. The ends were cut back, 3 bases at V and 5 bases at J, with 8 bases in the middle. Looked up from germline, CDR1 is MDHEN and CDR2 is SYDVKM.